Detailed here is one T cell receptor beta chain. Its antigen remains unidentified. The V gene's germline CDR1 is MDHEN and CDR2 SYDVKM. CDR3 length: 13 residues. The V end lost 8 bases, the J end lost 9 bases, and 17 bases lay between the germline ends. This sample stems from a study of cytomegalovirus exposure and HLA in healthy donors. Study-level information: Later, an analysis reported that the approximately 120 validation repertoires had used the same platform as the approximately 680 first-cohort repertoires. Study observations and caveats: Reports credit the classifier with highly specific, highly sensitive diagnosis of cytomegalovirus status. Researchers catalogued 164 TCR beta chains as cytomegalovirus-associated. Whilst most TCR sequences proved rare, a subset of public TCRs occurred across many donors.

Generated by immunoSEQ multiplex PCR, the TCRdb table keeps only in-frame clones and is missing some. The repertoire includes roughly 250,000 clones, about 87% of them detected once, and less than 3% sits in the top ten. The sequence came from a man aged 18-30 years in good health and CMV-seronegative. The genes are TRBV28 and TRBJ2-1; D gene uncertain. The sequencing sample was made of PBMCs. CDR3 sequence reads: CASETLESGEQFF. CDR3 coding DNA: TGTGCCAGCGAAACTCTTGAGTCCGGTGAGCAGTTCTTC.